The subject of this entry is one T cell receptor beta chain. These data originate in a study of response to subunit inactivated influenza vaccine. TCRdb used MiXCR to reprocess the RT-PCR reads, holding one entry per CDR3 protein. The data show about 170,000 distinct CDR3 sequences, with around 12% seen just once and 29% held by the top ten. These data were also reused for a study on T cells expressing NK-cell markers. As that study records: The TCR beta cDNA came from 5'RACE template switching with UMIs.

The sequence came from a man over 45 who received an inactivated influenza vaccine. The sample was CD8+ T cells sorted from PBMCs, taken about 12 days after vaccination.

CDR3 DNA: TGTGCCAGCAGTTTAATCCCTAATGAAAAACTGTTTTTT. Amino acid sequence: CASSLIPNEKLFF. The chain joins TRBV27 to TRBJ1-4; D uncertain. The CDR3 length is 13 residues. V was trimmed by 2 bases and J by 3 bases, leaving 4 bases between them. Per the germline V gene, CDR1 is MNHEY and CDR2 is SMNVEV (reference sequence).